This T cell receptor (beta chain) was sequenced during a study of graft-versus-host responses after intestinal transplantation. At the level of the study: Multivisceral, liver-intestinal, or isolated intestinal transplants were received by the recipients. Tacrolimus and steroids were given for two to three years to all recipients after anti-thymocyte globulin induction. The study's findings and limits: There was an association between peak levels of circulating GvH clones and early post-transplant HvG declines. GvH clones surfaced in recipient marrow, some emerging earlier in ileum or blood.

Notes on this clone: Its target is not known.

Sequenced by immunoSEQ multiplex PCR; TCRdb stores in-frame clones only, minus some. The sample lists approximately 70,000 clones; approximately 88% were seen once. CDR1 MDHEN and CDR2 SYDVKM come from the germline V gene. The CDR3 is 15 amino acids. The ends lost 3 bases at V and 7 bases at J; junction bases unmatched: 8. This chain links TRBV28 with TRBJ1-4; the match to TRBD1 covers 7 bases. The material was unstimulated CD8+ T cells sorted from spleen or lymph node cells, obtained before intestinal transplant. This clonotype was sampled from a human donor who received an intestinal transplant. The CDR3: CASSLGDRVTEKLFF. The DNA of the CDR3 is TGTGCCAGCAGTTTGGGTGACAGGGTGACTGAAAAACTGTTTTTT.